Listed here are 2 T cell receptor beta chains from one sample, sequenced in a study of post-analysis software for immune sequencing data. The study's findings and limits: In patients, TRBV5-6, TRBV5-1 and TRBV20-1 belonged to five TRBV segments found more frequently than in controls.

TCR beta libraries were prepared from cDNA with unique molecular identifiers. TCRdb redid the calling of the PCR reads with MiXCR, one entry per CDR3 protein. This repertoire shows about 570,000 distinct CDR3 sequences, approximately 31% found once; its top ten account for 6%. These receptors' antigens are unknown. Sequenced sample: blood. These receptors were collected from a girl aged 2 to 17 with multiple sclerosis.

The table lists this clonotype with a few counts. The chain couples TRBV2 to TRBJ1-2, with a tentative D call TRBD1 (5 bases). CDR1 and CDR2 (germline): SNHLY, FYNNEI. The V end was cut by 4 bases, the J end by 7 bases, with 16 bases between. CDR3 length equals 14 residues. The chain's CDR3 is CASSGTSGTAGYTF. The CDR3 DNA reads TGTGCCAGCAGTGGGACATCGGGGACCGCTGGCTACACCTTC. Full variable domain (outside the CDR3, taken from reference TRBV2 and TRBJ1-2): EPEVTQTPSHQVTQMGQEVILRCVPISNHLYFYWYRQILGQKVEFLVSFYNNEISEKSEIFDDQFSVERPDGSNFTLKIRSTKLEDSAMYFCASSGTSGTAGYTFGSGTRLTVV.

The chain has TRBV6-5 and TRBJ2-4, with 11 bases fitting TRBD1. CDR3 length: 14 amino acids. The germline V gene encodes CDR1 MNHEY and CDR2 SVGAGI. J was trimmed by 7 bases and V by 6 bases; bases with no gene match: 5. CDR3 region: CASRGTGGFNIQYF. CDR3 in DNA: TGTGCCAGCAGGGGGACAGGGGGTTTTAACATTCAGTACTTC.